This record covers a single T cell receptor (beta chain). Its antigen is not identified. Here immunoSEQ multiplex PCR was the method, and the copy in TCRdb shows in-frame clones only, minus some. The repertoire holds fewer than 120,000 clones, with approximately 89% as singletons. This CDR3 has 13 amino acids. Germline loops: CDR1 MDHEN, CDR2 SYDVKM. V was clipped by 2 bases and J by 8 bases, with 12 bases between them. It was the roughly 130-subject validation cohort, separate from the approximately 620-subject first cohort, to which the donors belonged. The data belong to a study of cytomegalovirus exposure and HLA in healthy donors. Study-wide background: The approximately 680 first-cohort repertoires and the 100 to 150 validation repertoires shared the same platform, a later analysis reported.

Study-wide points: Listed as cytomegalovirus-associated were 164 TCR beta chains. In vitro confirmation showed three CMV-associated chains to be CMV antigen specific.

The sequencing sample was made of PBMCs. The chain couples TRBV28 to TRBJ1-2; D possibly corresponds to TRBD1 (6 bases). This receptor was identified in a woman aged 18 to 35 in good health and CMV-seronegative. The CDR3, as DNA: TGTGCCAGCAGTTTAAGGGCAGGGGAAGGCTACACCTTC. Its protein product is CASSLRAGEGYTF.